The 21 T cell receptor beta chains below all came from one sample that was sequenced in a study of cytomegalovirus exposure and HLA in healthy donors. 13 Jbeta primers and 60 Vbeta primers were used for the PCR. Here immunoSEQ multiplex PCR was the method, and the copy in TCRdb shows in-frame clones only, minus some. The repertoire holds 150,000 to 200,000 clones, 70% to 85% seen once, with 1.5% to 2% in the top ten. Material for sequencing was PBMCs. These TCRs come from a woman aged 30 to 39 in good health and CMV-seronegative.

The rearrangement joins TRBV7-6 to TRBJ2-2; weak D call: TRBD2 (6 bases). Germline CDR1 reads SGHVS; CDR2 reads FNYEAQ. This CDR3 is built from 15 residues. The ends were cut back, 5 bases at V and 0 bases at J, with 10 bases in the middle. The CDR3 protein is CASSRGTANTGELFF. CDR3 sequence (DNA): TGTGCCAGCAGCAGAGGGACTGCGAACACCGGGGAGCTGTTTTTT.

V and J are TRBV19 and TRBJ1-4; 11 bases agree with TRBD1. The CDR3 contains 15 residues. Germline values: CDR1 LNHDA, CDR2 SQIVND (reference sequence). J lost 6 bases, V lost 10 bases, and 10 bases had no gene match. In DNA, the CDR3 is TGTGCCATCCTTTGCCGGGACAGGGGGTATGAAAAACTGTTTTTT. Its protein is CAILCRDRGYEKLFF. The full variable domain, in which reference TRBV19 and TRBJ1-4 provide the parts outside the CDR3, is DGGITQSPKYLFRKEGQNVTLSCEQNLNHDAMYWYRQDPGQGLRLIYYSQIVNDFQKGDIAEGYSVSREKKESFPLTVTSAQKNPTAFYLCAILCRDRGYEKLFFGSGTQLSVL.

This clone was detected a few times. This chain links TRBV11-1 with TRBJ2-2; TRBD1 is a possible D gene (5 bases). Germline V gene data show CDR1 as SGHAT and CDR2 as FQDESV (reference sequence). This CDR3 contains 13 residues. This CDR3 is CASAGLRAGELFF. The CDR3 DNA reads TGTGCTTCCGCTGGCCTCAGGGCCGGGGAGCTGTTTTTT.

This chain joins TRBV27 and TRBJ1-2, with 10 bases matching TRBD1. CDR1 and CDR2 from the germline V gene are MNHEY and SMNVEV (reference sequence). V gave up 3 bases and J gave up 8 bases; unmatched junction bases: 6. The CDR3 length is 14 residues. The CDR3 reads CASSFGQGVGGYTF. As DNA, the CDR3 is TGTGCCAGCAGTTTCGGACAGGGGGTGGGGGGCTACACCTTC.

The rearrangement links TRBV4-2 to TRBJ2-3, with 8 nucleotides matching TRBD2. Germline V gene sequence: CDR1 LGHNA, CDR2 YNFKEQ. The J segment lost 6 bases and the V segment lost 4 bases, leaving 9 bases of the junction unmatched. The CDR3 loop spans 15 amino acids. The CDR3: CASSREAGRGDTQYF. In DNA form, the CDR3 reads TGTGCCAGCAGCCGAGAGGCCGGGAGGGGTGATACGCAGTATTTT.

The gene calls are TRBV5-1 and TRBJ2-5; 7 bases align to TRBD1. This CDR3 region has 15 residues. Germline CDR1 is SGHRS and CDR2 is YFSETQ. V dropped 2 bases and J dropped 2; count of bases not matched to a gene: 6. In nucleotides, the CDR3 is TGCGCCAGCAGCTTTTCCGGGACAGAGCAAGAGACCCAGTACTTC. The encoded protein is CASSFSGTEQETQYF.

This sequence joins TRBV30 and TRBJ2-1; 12 bases align to TRBD2. The germline CDR1 and CDR2 sequences are GTSNPN and SVGIG (reference sequence). V lost 1 base and J lost 4; bases outside the gene matches: 2. The CDR3 is 15 residues long. The CDR3 DNA reads as TGTGCCTGGAGTGACGGACTAGCGGGATACAATGAGCAGTTCTTC. It codes for CAWSDGLAGYNEQFF.

This rearrangement joins TRBV15 to TRBJ1-2, with D possibly matching TRBD1 (5 bases). Trimming left V 5 bases short and J 2 bases short, with 21 bases between. The CDR3 consists of 17 residues. The germline CDR1 and CDR2 sequences are LNHNV and YYDKDF (reference sequence). The CDR3 coding sequence is TGTGCCACCAGCCCCGCTCCAGGAAGGGGCGGAAACTATGGCTACACCTTC. Translation gives CATSPAPGRGGNYGYTF.

The chain combines TRBV19 with TRBJ1-2; the D gene is possibly TRBD1 (6 bases). CDR1 is LNHDA, CDR2 SQIVND, per germline (reference sequence). This CDR3 spans 14 amino acids. V gave up 7 bases and J gave up 5 bases, with 17 bases separating them. The CDR3 DNA is TGTGCCAGTATGCCGACCGGGACAATATATGGCTACACCTTC. It is translated as CASMPTGTIYGYTF. Complete variable domain (other parts from reference TRBV19 and TRBJ1-2): DGGITQSPKYLFRKEGQNVTLSCEQNLNHDAMYWYRQDPGQGLRLIYYSQIVNDFQKGDIAEGYSVSREKKESFPLTVTSAQKNPTAFYLCASMPTGTIYGYTFGSGTRLTVV.

On this clone itself: Relative to the germline gene, one junction end is altered; a read error may explain this. The J gene is TRBJ1-2, the V gene TRBV6-1; 7 nucleotides line up with TRBD1. Germline V lookup: CDR1 MNHNS, CDR2 SASEGT. This CDR3 comprises 14 residues. The CDR3 sequence: CASRPGGQFYGYPF. As DNA, the CDR3 is TGTGCCAGCAGGCCAGGGGGGCAGTTCTATGGCTACCCCTTC.

The chain uses TRBV19 and TRBJ2-7; 11 bases match TRBD2. CDR1 and CDR2 from the germline V gene are LNHDA and SQIVND (reference sequence). After removal of 5 bases from V and 0 bases from J, the junction contained 3 bases not matched to a gene. The CDR3 has 15 residues. The CDR3 loop is CASSSGTSGSYEQYF. The CDR3 DNA follows: TGTGCCAGTAGTTCCGGGACTAGCGGCTCCTACGAGCAGTACTTC. Using reference TRBV19 and TRBJ2-7 for the parts outside the CDR3, the full variable domain is DGGITQSPKYLFRKEGQNVTLSCEQNLNHDAMYWYRQDPGQGLRLIYYSQIVNDFQKGDIAEGYSVSREKKESFPLTVTSAQKNPTAFYLCASSSGTSGSYEQYFGPGTRLTVT.

The gene calls are TRBV7-2 and TRBJ1-6, with D hard to call. Germline CDR1 reads SGHTA; CDR2 reads FQGNSA. The V end lost 3 bases, the J end lost 0 bases, and 9 bases lay between the germline ends. The CDR3 spans 16 residues. The DNA for the CDR3 is TGTGCCAGCAGCTTTAGTTTGAGCTCCTATAATTCACCCCTCCACTTT. Translating it yields CASSFSLSSYNSPLHF.

This chain links TRBV27 with TRBJ2-3, with 11 bases aligning to TRBD2. The CDR3 spans 17 residues. Trimming at V came to 5 bases and at J to 7 bases, leaving 14 bases not matched to a gene. Per germline, CDR1 MNHEY and CDR2 SMNVEV (reference sequence). The CDR3 coding sequence is TGTGCCAGCAGTCCGCTCTTTACTAGCGGGAGATTAAATACGCAGTATTTT. This gives the protein CASSPLFTSGRLNTQYF.

This clone was seen just once. This sequence joins TRBV18 and TRBJ1-1; 9 bases line up with TRBD1. The CDR3 covers 15 residues. With 4 bases clipped from V and 4 bases from J, the junction kept 7 bases outside the gene matches. Germline lookup yields CDR1 KGHSH and CDR2 LQKENI. This chain's CDR3 is CASSQGQGTVTEAFF. The CDR3 coding sequence is TGTGCCAGCTCACAAGGACAGGGGACGGTCACTGAAGCTTTCTTT.

The CDR3 nucleotides read TGTGCCAGCAGTTCTCTAGCGGTGAGGTCCGAAGAGACCCAGTACTTC. It yields the protein CASSSLAVRSEETQYF. J is TRBJ2-5 and V is TRBV6-6, with 7 bases matching TRBD2. Germline CDR1 is MNHNY and CDR2 is SVGAGI (reference sequence). Germline trimming cut 4 bases from V and 3 bases from J; bases unmatched to any gene: 11. The CDR3 runs to 16 residues.

The V call is TRBV18, the J call TRBJ1-1; the D gene is possibly TRBD1 (5 bases). V lost 3 bases and J 1 base, leaving 12 bases between the germline ends. The CDR3 has 15 residues. Germline assignment: CDR1 KGHSH and CDR2 LQKENI. This chain's CDR3 is CASSPADRENTEAFF. CDR3 in DNA: TGTGCCAGCTCACCTGCCGACAGAGAGAACACTGAAGCTTTCTTT.

The J gene is TRBJ2-7, the V gene TRBV28; TRBD1 matches 8 bases. V shed 5 bases and J 5 bases; nucleotides not matched to a gene: 14. The CDR3 has 16 residues. CDR1 MDHEN and CDR2 SYDVKM come from the germline V gene. As DNA, the CDR3 is TGTGCCAGCAGTCCCCACCTAGGACAGGGTGCCAACGAGCAGTACTTC. Translating gives CASSPHLGQGANEQYF.

The J gene is TRBJ1-2, the V gene TRBV11-2; 7 bases fit TRBD1. With 0 bases clipped from V and 4 bases from J, the junction kept 5 bases outside the gene matches. The CDR3 is 15 residues long. In germline, CDR1 is SGHAT, CDR2 FQNNGV. The CDR3 DNA reads TGTGCCAGCAGCTTAGATCCGACAGGGACCTATGGCTACACCTTC. Residues: CASSLDPTGTYGYTF.

This sequence joins TRBV27 and TRBJ2-1, with 7 bases lining up with TRBD2. Germline lookup yields CDR1 MNHEY and CDR2 SMNVEV (reference sequence). The CDR3 runs to 12 residues. After removal of 5 bases from V and 10 bases from J, the junction contained 5 bases not matched to a gene. In nucleotides, the CDR3 is TGTGCCAGCAGTCTAGCGGTGGGGGAGCAGTTCTTC. Residues: CASSLAVGEQFF.

The chain recombines TRBV6-5 with TRBJ2-1; D gene ambiguous. The CDR3 covers 16 residues. V lost 0 bases to trimming and J lost 3 bases, with 12 bases between them. The germline V gene encodes CDR1 MNHEY and CDR2 SVGAGI. CDR3 DNA: TGTGCCAGCAGTTACTCTTCGGGTTCTGGCTACAATGAGCAGTTCTTC. Translation: CASSYSSGSGYNEQFF.

The chain combines TRBV6-5 with TRBJ1-5; D not certain. The germline V and J ends were trimmed by 0 bases and 8 bases, with 17 bases remaining between them. CDR3 size: 16 residues. CDR1 MNHEY and CDR2 SVGAGI come from the germline V gene. This chain's CDR3 is CASSYSAVGDIKPQHF. The CDR3 coding sequence is TGTGCCAGCAGTTACTCAGCGGTCGGTGATATCAAGCCCCAGCATTTT.